The 12 T cell receptor beta chains listed next were all sequenced from one sample in a study of blood T cell repertoires in COVID-19. This table comes from immunoSEQ multiplex PCR, and its TCRdb copy is limited to in-frame clones, with some not included. The sample lists around 250,000 clones, around 84% occurring once. The sample comprised PBMCs or T cells enriched from blood (not recorded which). These receptor sequences come from a man in his thirties or forties with acute COVID-19.

The chain has TRBV28 and TRBJ2-2; D uncertain. This CDR3 is 12 amino acids long. The V gene lost 7 bases and the J gene lost 4 bases, with 7 bases spanning the gap. Germline loops: CDR1 MDHEN, CDR2 SYDVKM. CDR3 protein: CASTLITGELFF. CDR3 DNA: TGTGCCAGCACCCTTATCACCGGGGAGCTGTTTTTT.

This chain connects TRBV18 to TRBJ2-1; D might be TRBD1 (6 bases). Trimming took off 3 bases at V and 3 bases at J, with 9 bases between the two ends. The germline V gene encodes CDR1 KGHSH and CDR2 LQKENI. This CDR3 spans 14 amino acids. The CDR3 DNA reads TGTGCCAGCTCACCCGGACAGAACTACAATGAGCAGTTCTTC. This translates into CASSPGQNYNEQFF.

The rearrangement links TRBV2 to TRBJ2-2; 8 bases align to TRBD1. Germline loops: CDR1 SNHLY, CDR2 FYNNEI. Trimming cost V 7 bases and J 0 bases; bases outside gene matches: 4. CDR3 length: 15 amino acids. This CDR3 is CASNVQGANTGELFF. The CDR3, as DNA: TGTGCCAGCAATGTACAGGGGGCGAACACCGGGGAGCTGTTTTTT.

CDR3 in DNA: TGCGCCAGCAGGGACAGCTCGAACACCGGGGAGCTGTTTTTT. Its translation: CASRDSSNTGELFF. J is TRBJ2-2 and V is TRBV5-1; D is perhaps TRBD1 (6 bases). Germline-derived CDR1 and CDR2 are SGHRS and YFSETQ. Trimming cost V 5 bases and J 0 bases, with 8 bases left between them. The CDR3 spans 14 residues.

The table lists this clone with a count of one. The genes are TRBV7-6 and TRBJ1-6; 7 bases align to TRBD1. V lost 0 bases, J lost 7 bases, and 3 bases stayed unmatched. Germline loops: CDR1 SGHVS, CDR2 FNYEAQ. This CDR3 is built from 15 residues. The CDR3 DNA sequence: TGTGCCAGCAGCTTAGCCAGACAGGGAAATTCACCCCTCCACTTT. Amino acids: CASSLARQGNSPLHF.

The V gene is TRBV29-1, the J gene TRBJ1-1; D may be TRBD1 (6 bases). Between the trimmed V and J ends, which lost 4 bases and 1 base, there was a span of 13 bases. CDR1 and CDR2 from the germline V gene are SQVTM and ANQGSEA. The CDR3 is 14 residues long. The CDR3 nucleotides read TGCAGCGTTGCAGGAAACAGGGCGAACACTGAAGCTTTCTTT. Translated, it gives CSVAGNRANTEAFF.

The chain links TRBV9 to TRBJ1-2; D possibly corresponds to TRBD1 (6 bases). From germline, CDR1 is SGDLS and CDR2 YYNGEE. Trimming cost V 6 bases and J 7 bases, with 22 bases left between them. CDR3 size: 15 residues. The CDR3 loop reads CASTVGGAPALGYTF. DNA of the CDR3: TGTGCCAGCACCGTCGGGGGGGCGCCTGCTCTTGGCTACACCTTC.

The chain combines TRBV13 with TRBJ2-3; 7 nucleotides match TRBD1. With 4 bases clipped from V and 1 base from J, the junction kept 8 bases outside the gene matches. The CDR3 has 16 amino acids. In germline, CDR1 is PRHDT, CDR2 FYEKMQ (reference sequence). The CDR3 DNA is TGTGCCAGCAGCTCGCTGGGGGACAGACGCACAGATACGCAGTATTTT. This encodes CASSSLGDRRTDTQYF.

This chain joins TRBV7-9 and TRBJ1-1; D is uncertain. V lost 1 base, J lost 5 bases, and 11 bases lay in between. The CDR3 loop spans 14 amino acids. The germline V gene has CDR1 SEHNR and CDR2 FQNEAQ (reference sequence). CDR3 coding DNA: TGTGCCAGCAGCTTAGTCCAGGAATCGACTGAAGCTTTCTTT. Encoded protein: CASSLVQESTEAFF.

The chain uses TRBV25-1 and TRBJ2-5; 8 bases match TRBD2. Germline-derived CDR1 and CDR2 are MGHDK and SYGVNS. The CDR3 runs to 15 residues. Trimming removed 3 bases from V and 5 bases from J; junction bases left unmatched: 8. The CDR3 nucleotides are TGTGCCAGCAGTGATGCCCGGCGCGGGGGGGAGACCCAGTACTTC. This encodes CASSDARRGGETQYF.

J is TRBJ2-3 and V is TRBV13; the match to TRBD1 covers 8 bases. Trimming cost V 4 bases and J 4 bases; bases outside gene matches: 7. The length of the CDR3 is 15 residues. Germline lookup yields CDR1 PRHDT and CDR2 FYEKMQ (reference sequence). For the CDR3, the DNA is TGTGCCAGCAGCTCCGGGACAGGTGTATCAGATACGCAGTATTTT. Protein: CASSSGTGVSDTQYF.

The chain combines TRBV21-1 with TRBJ1-3; the D segment call TRBD1 is taken from the table without a DNA check. TRBV21-1 represents a pseudogene. CDR3 length equals 17 residues. CDR3 DNA: TGTGCCAGCAGCAAAGCAAGGAAGGGGGCAGGAGGAAACACCATATATTTT. Translated, it gives CASSKARKGAGGNTIYF.